This passage covers 25 T cell receptor beta chains from one sample sequenced in a study of shared clonotypes between healthy human individuals. Naive CD8 populations comprised CD45RO-negative cells positively selected for CCR7, excluding terminally differentiated effector memory CD45RA+ cells. Clones were sequenced by immunoSEQ multiplex PCR, and TCRdb holds only the in-frame ones, with some missing. The table has roughly 570,000 clones, 95% to 98% seen once. Sequencing was done on a sample of naive CD8+ T cells sorted from blood. These receptors all stem from a man younger than 40 in good health.

The chain is built from TRBV27 and TRBJ2-7; a weak D match, TRBD1 (6 bases). Germline V gene sequence: CDR1 MNHEY, CDR2 SMNVEV (reference sequence). The CDR3 length is 15 residues. With 1 base removed from V and 0 bases from J, the gap between germline ends came to 10 bases. The CDR3 sequence: CASSLFGGASYEQYF. CDR3 bases: TGTGCCAGCAGTTTATTTGGGGGCGCCTCCTACGAGCAGTACTTC.

This chain connects TRBV9 to TRBJ1-2, with no clear D. The CDR3 contains 13 residues. The V gene's germline CDR1 is SGDLS and CDR2 YYNGEE. V lost 4 bases and J 3 bases, leaving 10 bases between the germline ends. This chain's CDR3 is CASSSPLHYGYTF. DNA of the CDR3: TGTGCCAGCAGCTCTCCCCTTCACTATGGCTACACCTTC.

The rearrangement links TRBV11-1 to TRBJ1-2; TRBD1 aligns across 7 bases. Germline V lookup: CDR1 SGHAT, CDR2 FQDESV (reference sequence). This CDR3 contains 14 residues. The J segment lost 3 bases and the V segment lost 6 bases, leaving 7 bases of the junction unmatched. DNA for the CDR3: TGTGCCAGCAGAAAAACCGGGACAGACTATGGCTACACCTTC. Protein product: CASRKTGTDYGYTF.

This clone was observed once. The chain joins TRBV7-6 to TRBJ2-1, with 7 positions matching TRBD1. Germline CDR1 is SGHVS and CDR2 is FNYEAQ. Trimming at V came to 2 bases and at J to 7 bases, leaving 14 bases not matched to a gene. CDR3 length equals 17 residues. The CDR3 DNA reads TGTGCCAGCAGCTTAATCCCCGACAGGGTTAATGGAAATGAGCAGTTCTTC. Its protein product is CASSLIPDRVNGNEQFF. The whole variable domain, filled in from reference TRBV7-6 and TRBJ2-1, reads GAGVSQSPRYKVTKRGQDVALRCDPISGHVSLYWYRQALGQGPEFLTYFNYEAQQDKSGLPNDRFSAERPEGSISTLTIQRTEQRDSAMYRCASSLIPDRVNGNEQFFGPGTRLTVL.

The chain recombines TRBV29-1 with TRBJ2-2; tentatively, D is TRBD2 (5 bases). CDR1 and CDR2 (germline): SQVTM, ANQGSEA. The CDR3 is made up of 12 amino acids. Trimming removed 6 bases from V and 5 bases from J, with 10 bases in between. CDR3 amino acids: CSVNGLTGELFF. The CDR3 coding sequence is TGCAGCGTGAATGGACTTACCGGGGAGCTGTTTTTT.

The V and J genes are TRBV11-2 and TRBJ2-7, with 12 bases that match TRBD1. Germline lookup yields CDR1 SGHAT and CDR2 FQNNGV. CDR3 length: 19 residues. The ends lost 0 bases at V and 0 bases at J; junction bases unmatched: 9. Written as DNA, the CDR3 is TGTGCCAGCAGCTTAGATAGGGGACAGGGGGCGTTTCCCTCCTACGAGCAGTACTTC. It yields the protein CASSLDRGQGAFPSYEQYF.

The chain recombines TRBV21-1 with TRBJ2-7. TRBV21-1 is a documented pseudogene. The length of the CDR3 is 15 residues. As DNA, the CDR3 is TGTGCCAGCACCAGAGGGTCAGGGTTGAAATCCGAGCAGTACTTC. The encoded protein is CASTRGSGLKSEQYF.

The chain couples TRBV7-2 to TRBJ2-1; D not resolved. Germline V gene lookup returns CDR1 SGHTA and CDR2 FQGNSA. The CDR3 contains 13 residues. Trimming took off 1 base at V and 6 bases at J, with 7 bases between the two ends. The CDR3, as DNA: TGTGCCAGCAGCTTAGTTAGTCCCAATGAGCAGTTCTTC. Amino acids: CASSLVSPNEQFF.

With regard to this clone: A read error may account for a junction end that differs from germline. The chain carries TRBV2 and TRBJ1-1, with 8 bases lining up with TRBD1. Germline V gene sequence: CDR1 SNHLY, CDR2 FYNNEI. The CDR3 length is 13 residues. CDR3 loop: CARSGQGNTEAFF. The CDR3 DNA sequence: TGTGCCAGAAGTGGACAGGGGAACACTGAAGCTTTCTTT.

The genes are TRBV28 and TRBJ2-2, with D perhaps matching TRBD2 (6 bases). Trimming took off 6 bases at V and 2 bases at J, with 13 bases between the two ends. CDR1 is MDHEN, CDR2 SYDVKM, per germline. The CDR3 extends over 15 amino acids. As DNA, the CDR3 is TGTGCCAGCAGCCATAGCGGAGCCAACACCGGGGAGCTGTTTTTT. Protein product: CASSHSGANTGELFF.

The genes are TRBV11-2 and TRBJ1-2; D may be TRBD1 (6 bases). The V gene's germline CDR1 is SGHAT and CDR2 FQNNGV. The V gene lost 5 bases and the J gene lost 3 bases, with 16 bases spanning the gap. The CDR3 spans 15 residues. CDR3 coding DNA: TGTGCCAGCAGCCCGGTAGGGGGAAAACACTATGGCTACACCTTC. It codes for CASSPVGGKHYGYTF.

This sequence joins TRBV28 and TRBJ1-4; D gene unclear. CDR3 length: 11 amino acids. CDR1 MDHEN and CDR2 SYDVKM come from the germline V gene. The V end lost 6 bases, the J end lost 7 bases, and 6 bases lay between the germline ends. The CDR3 loop is CASSVVEKLFF. The CDR3 bases are TGTGCCAGCAGCGTGGTTGAAAAACTGTTTTTT.

This chain joins TRBV27 and TRBJ2-7, with D perhaps matching TRBD1 (5 bases). Germline lookup yields CDR1 MNHEY and CDR2 SMNVEV (reference sequence). CDR3 length equals 14 residues. V lost 0 bases to trimming and J lost 6 bases, with 12 bases between them. The CDR3 DNA sequence: TGTGCCAGCAGTTTATCCAGCCCAGGGTTCGAGCAGTACTTC. Encoded protein: CASSLSSPGFEQYF.

CDR3 bases: TGTGCCAGCAGCCCCCGGGACAGAGCCAACAATGAGCAGTTCTTC. This sequence encodes CASSPRDRANNEQFF. The chain joins TRBV7-2 to TRBJ2-1, with TRBD1 identical over 7 bases. V lost 5 bases and J lost 5; bases outside the gene matches: 9. The CDR3 sequence is 15 residues long. CDR1 and CDR2 from the germline V gene are SGHTA and FQGNSA.

This chain's CDR3 is CASSDPLAGSSYEQYF. The CDR3 DNA reads TGTGCCAGCAGTGACCCACTAGCGGGCAGCTCCTACGAGCAGTACTTC. The V call is TRBV2, the J call TRBJ2-7, with 9 nucleotides matching TRBD2. Germline V lookup: CDR1 SNHLY, CDR2 FYNNEI. J was trimmed by 0 bases and V by 3 bases; bases with no gene match: 6. The CDR3 runs to 16 residues.

In regard to this clone: Other nucleotide sequences in the sample specify the same CDR3. This chain joins TRBV29-1 and TRBJ2-7; 9 bases align to TRBD1. Germline CDR1 and CDR2: SQVTM and ANQGSEA. With 6 bases clipped from V and 0 bases from J, the junction kept 3 bases outside the gene matches. The CDR3 loop spans 13 amino acids. The CDR3 here is CSVPGQGSYEQYF. CDR3 nucleotide sequence: TGCAGCGTCCCGGGACAGGGCTCCTACGAGCAGTACTTC.

The rearrangement uses TRBV2 and TRBJ1-5; D may be TRBD1 (5 bases). The CDR3 contains 14 residues. The V gene lost 5 bases and the J gene lost 7 bases, with 15 bases spanning the gap. Per the germline V gene, CDR1 is SNHLY and CDR2 is FYNNEI. CDR3 DNA: TGTGCCAGCAGTCTGGGGCAGGGACGCCAGCCCCAGCATTTT. Its protein product is CASSLGQGRQPQHF. Using reference TRBV2 and TRBJ1-5 for the parts outside the CDR3, the full variable domain is EPEVTQTPSHQVTQMGQEVILRCVPISNHLYFYWYRQILGQKVEFLVSFYNNEISEKSEIFDDQFSVERPDGSNFTLKIRSTKLEDSAMYFCASSLGQGRQPQHFGDGTRLSIL.

The chain links TRBV27 to TRBJ1-2, with D unclear. The CDR3 has 14 amino acids. Germline loops: CDR1 MNHEY, CDR2 SMNVEV (reference sequence). Trimming removed 5 bases from V and 8 bases from J, with 18 bases in between. Here the CDR3 DNA reads TGTGCCAGCAGTCCACGGACGGCCACCCTCGGCTACACCTTC. Its translation is CASSPRTATLGYTF.

The chain joins TRBV7-9 to TRBJ2-1; 8 bases line up with TRBD2. The J segment lost 3 bases and the V segment lost 6 bases, leaving 7 bases of the junction unmatched. Germline V lookup: CDR1 SEHNR, CDR2 FQNEAQ (reference sequence). The CDR3 length is 15 residues. The CDR3 region is CASSQVAGNYNEQFF. In DNA form, the CDR3 reads TGTGCCAGCAGTCAGGTAGCGGGAAACTACAATGAGCAGTTCTTC.

The chain has TRBV7-9 and TRBJ2-7; D is undetermined. V lost 4 bases and J lost 4, with 11 bases in between. The CDR3 has 13 residues. Germline V gene sequence: CDR1 SEHNR, CDR2 FQNEAQ (reference sequence). CDR3 amino acids: CASSSSQDYEQYF. In DNA form, the CDR3 reads TGTGCCAGCAGCTCCTCCCAAGATTACGAGCAGTACTTC.

The chain recombines TRBV11-2 with TRBJ1-1; 8 nucleotides line up with TRBD1. The CDR3 runs to 16 residues. With 3 bases clipped from V and 4 bases from J, the junction kept 10 bases outside the gene matches. Germline CDR1 and CDR2: SGHAT and FQNNGV. This CDR3 reads CASSLSRDRTGTEAFF. CDR3 DNA: TGTGCCAGCAGCTTGTCCCGGGACAGGACGGGCACTGAAGCTTTCTTT.

This clone has a single count. V and J are TRBV10-3 and TRBJ2-5, with TRBD2 as a possible D gene (5 bases). Germline V gene lookup returns CDR1 ENHRY and CDR2 SYGVKD. This CDR3 is 13 amino acids long. Trimming took off 3 bases at V and 3 bases at J, with 8 bases between the two ends. The CDR3 region has the DNA TGTGCCATCAGTGATGTGGGAGAAGAGACCCAGTACTTC. This translates into CAISDVGEETQYF.

This rearrangement joins TRBV18 to TRBJ2-7; D uncertain. The CDR3 extends over 13 amino acids. The germline CDR1 and CDR2 sequences are KGHSH and LQKENI. V gave up 0 bases and J gave up 4 bases, with 7 bases separating them. Written as DNA, the CDR3 is TGTGCCAGCTCACCACCGTCTGAGTACGAGCAGTACTTC. It encodes CASSPPSEYEQYF.

The rearrangement links TRBV4-1 to TRBJ2-7, with 11 bases that match TRBD1. This CDR3 has 15 amino acids. V lost 0 bases to trimming and J lost 6 bases; unmatched junction nucleotides: 4. Germline CDR1 reads MGHRA; CDR2 reads YSYEKL. CDR3 in DNA: TGCGCCAGCAGCCAAGAGGACAGGGGGCCCCTCGAGCAGTACTTC. Translated: CASSQEDRGPLEQYF.

The chain recombines TRBV27 with TRBJ2-7, with 9 bases aligning to TRBD2. V was clipped by 2 bases and J by 1 base; unmatched bases: 15. The germline CDR1 and CDR2 sequences are MNHEY and SMNVEV (reference sequence). This CDR3 is built from 19 residues. CDR3 sequence: CASSLAPVGAGGWSYEQYF. The CDR3 DNA follows: TGTGCCAGCAGTTTAGCCCCTGTTGGGGCGGGAGGGTGGTCCTACGAGCAGTACTTC.